Listed here is a single T cell receptor beta chain. This clonotype was counted many times. Its antigen has not been determined. Within one base of it there is no much larger clone, and no base qualities were kept. Preparation of the library involved PCR. Reads for this sample came from an Illumina HiSeq 4000. Bulk TCR libraries were prepared as previously described, using TCR primers listed in Table S5. The Qiagen AllPrep DNA/RNA kit was used to purify total RNA. Before any analysis, reads coming from multiple sequencing runs of the same library were combined into one pool. In the source study's methods: Reads were retained only if the reads had an exact TCR constant sequence, and the retained reads were trimmed to 150 nt and grouped according to their 12-nt molecular barcodes. Reads inside each barcode group were sub-clustered using a 15% Levenshtein threshold, and a quality-weighted consensus sequence was constructed for each RNA molecule. Non-functional sequences were excluded, and lower-count sequences lying one edit away from another sequence were also excluded. Based on a fit of two negative binomial distributions, barcode sub-clusters having less than 20% of the maximum read count were discarded. Clones were called with MiXCR by TCRdb after fastp trimmed the public reads at Q25, and only in-frame beta chains were retained. Rows are unified per CDR3 protein, each entry keeping the most common DNA and genes. TCRdb, not the authors, supplied the V and J calls. The sample table shows about 640,000 distinct CDR3 sequences, and less than 20% are seen once. Around 0.9% of the sample comes from the top ten.

This sample is part of a study of molecular identifiers for immune sequencing clone quantification (dated by TCRdb to 2017 to 2018). Background for the entire study: For a replicate experiment, RNA from about 20,000 or 100,000 naive CD8 T cells was divided into five aliquots, of which four were sequenced. CD8 T cells were used in a methods study to benchmark molecular-identifier clustering-based TCR repertoire sequencing (MIDCIRS) and TCR RNA copy counting. Study-wide conclusions, independent of this receptor: Highly expanded clone sizes could be underestimated because identical TCR molecules may share a barcode. In CMV-specific effector cells, clones with more than 20 RNA copies contained over 99% of molecules, whereas in naive cells such clones contained under 1% of molecules. When barcode sub-clustering was not used, chimeric consensus sequences inflated TCR diversity, with chimeras reaching as high as 47%. Around 2.8 recovered TCR RNA copies per cell were obtained by modeling, versus around 10 by digital PCR, implying a capture efficiency of roughly 32%. Spiked-in Jurkat TCR RNA (approximately 9 copies' worth), which is not part of the donor repertoire, was contained in the naive libraries. Even against a background of one million naive CD8 T cells, spiked-in Jurkat TCR RNA amounting to a single cell's worth was reported to be detectable.

Libraries of naive CD8 T cells were built from anywhere between about 19,000 and 1,000,000 sorted cells, with 10%, 30% or 50% of the purified RNA used. Naive CD8 T cells, defined as CD8+CD4-CCR7+CD45RA+, were FACS-sorted into RLT Plus buffer on a BD FACSAria II. To test detection sensitivity, Jurkat RNA equivalent to over 8 TCR copies was spiked into samples of roughly 18,000-1,000,000 naive CD8 T cells. Enrichment of CD8 T cells was done with RosetteSep CD8+ T Cell Enrichment Cocktail plus Ficoll-Paque, and ACK red cell lysis came afterward. CDR1 MDHEN and CDR2 SYDVKM were looked up in the germline V gene. The CDR3, cysteine through phenylalanine, is 16 amino acids long. The only DNA kept is the CDR3, 48 bases in frame from the first base. The V end gives up 3 bases and the J end 4 bases, leaving 6 bases in the junction not matched to a gene.

The sequence derives from a human donor in good health. Some libraries in this study had Jurkat cell RNA spiked in. Sequenced sample: naive CD8+ T cells from blood, with Jurkat cell RNA spiked in. According to the study, the label for this sample's cell subset or site signals: FACS-sorted CD8+CD4-CCR7+CD45RA+ naive T cells. In this chain, TRBV28 is recombined with TRBJ2-2; TRBD1 fits 9 bases in the junction. The CDR3 region has the sequence CASSLLYRGLTGELFF. The DNA sequence is given as TGTGCCAGCAGTTTGCTTTACAGGGGGCTCACCGGGGAGCTGTTTTTT.